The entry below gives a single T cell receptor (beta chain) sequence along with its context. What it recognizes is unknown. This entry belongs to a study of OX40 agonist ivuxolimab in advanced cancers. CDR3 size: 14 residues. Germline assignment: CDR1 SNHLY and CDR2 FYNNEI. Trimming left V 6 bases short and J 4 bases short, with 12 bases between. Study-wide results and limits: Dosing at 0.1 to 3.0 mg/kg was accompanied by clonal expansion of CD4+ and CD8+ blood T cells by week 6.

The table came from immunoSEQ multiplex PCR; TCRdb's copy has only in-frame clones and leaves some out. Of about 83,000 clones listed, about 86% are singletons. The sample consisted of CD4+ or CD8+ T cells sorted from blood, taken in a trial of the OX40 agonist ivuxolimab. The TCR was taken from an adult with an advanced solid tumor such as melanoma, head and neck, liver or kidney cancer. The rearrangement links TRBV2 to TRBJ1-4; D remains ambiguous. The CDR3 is CASRTTVNNEKLFF. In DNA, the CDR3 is TGTGCCAGCAGGACCACGGTAAATAATGAAAAACTGTTTTTT.